Each of the 5 T cell receptor beta chains below was sequenced from the same sample in a study of cytomegalovirus exposure and HLA in healthy donors. Primers: 60 Vbeta forward and 13 Jbeta reverse. Measured with immunoSEQ multiplex PCR; TCRdb has only the in-frame clones, and not every one. The data contain about 160,000 clones, around four fifths of them singletons. Sequencing used PBMCs. The origin of the receptors is a female donor in good health and CMV-seronegative.

This sequence joins TRBV5-1 and TRBJ1-1, with D maybe TRBD1 (5 bases). The V end was cut by 1 base, the J end by 1 base, with 8 bases between. This CDR3 comprises 14 residues. Germline V gene data show CDR1 as SGHRS and CDR2 as YFSETQ. CDR3 sequence: CASSLYRSNTEAFF. CDR3 DNA: TGCGCCAGCAGCTTGTACAGGTCGAACACTGAAGCTTTCTTT.

The chain combines TRBV9 with TRBJ1-6; D is unclear. Germline V lookup: CDR1 SGDLS, CDR2 YYNGEE. Deletions cut 0 bases from V and 5 bases from J, with 15 bases between. The CDR3 is 17 residues long. In DNA, the CDR3 is TGTGCCAGCAGCGTAGCGGGAGGGTTGGGGAATAATTCACCCCTCCACTTT. Translating gives CASSVAGGLGNNSPLHF. Drawing the rest from reference TRBV9 and TRBJ1-6, the complete variable domain is DSGVTQTPKHLITATGQRVTLRCSPRSGDLSVYWYQQSLDQGLQFLIQYYNGEERAKGNILERFSAQQFPDLHSELNLSSLELGDSALYFCASSVAGGLGNNSPLHFGNGTRLTVT.

This clone came up a few times. DNA for the CDR3: TGTGCCAGCAGTGAGAGGCAGGGCATTCAGCCCCAGCATTTT. Translated, it gives CASSERQGIQPQHF. V gene TRBV2 combines with J gene TRBJ1-5; D possibly corresponds to TRBD1 (5 bases). Between the trimmed V and J ends, which lost 3 bases and 6 bases, there was a span of 12 bases. This CDR3 comprises 14 residues. Germline CDR1 SNHLY, CDR2 FYNNEI.

J is TRBJ1-5 and V is TRBV9; 9 bases match TRBD1. The V segment lost 3 bases and the J segment 7 bases; nucleotides outside the gene matches: 11. Germline V gene sequence: CDR1 SGDLS, CDR2 YYNGEE. This CDR3 has 16 residues. CDR3 nucleotides: TGTGCCAGCAGCGGGGATGCGGGACAGGGAGTACAGCCCCAGCATTTT. Translated: CASSGDAGQGVQPQHF.

The V gene is TRBV30, the J gene TRBJ2-7; 12 bases fit TRBD2. The CDR3 spans 14 residues. Germline-derived CDR1 and CDR2 are GTSNPN and SVGIG (reference sequence). The trim removed 2 bases at V and 7 bases at J, leaving 6 bases unmatched. The CDR3 DNA is TGTGCCTGGAGTCCTGGACTAGCGGGGCGGGAGCAGTACTTC. It is translated as CAWSPGLAGREQYF.